This T cell receptor (beta chain) emerged from a study of human CD8 memory T cell subsets. Overall study findings and caveats: Chao1 estimates indicated that stem-like memory T cells may be more diverse than precursor exhausted T cells.

UMI-labeled 5' RACE was used to make TCR beta libraries. After re-calling the 5' RACE reads, TCRdb lists one entry per CDR3 protein, DNA absent. The sample holds 6,000 to 9,500 distinct CDR3 sequences. CDR3 length equals 14 residues. Remarks on this clonotype: The antigen is undetermined.

The identity of TPEX cells was that of CCR7+ PD-1+ TIGIT+ early memory CD8+ T cells with exhausted-like traits. Duplicate vials of some 140,000 sorted CD8+ T cells per subset supplied the RNA. This chain uses TRBV12-3 or TRBV12-4 with TRBJ2-5. This TCR derives from a human donor in good health. The sequencing sample was made of CD8+ T cells from PBMCs. The CDR3 reads CASTSTGDQETQYF.